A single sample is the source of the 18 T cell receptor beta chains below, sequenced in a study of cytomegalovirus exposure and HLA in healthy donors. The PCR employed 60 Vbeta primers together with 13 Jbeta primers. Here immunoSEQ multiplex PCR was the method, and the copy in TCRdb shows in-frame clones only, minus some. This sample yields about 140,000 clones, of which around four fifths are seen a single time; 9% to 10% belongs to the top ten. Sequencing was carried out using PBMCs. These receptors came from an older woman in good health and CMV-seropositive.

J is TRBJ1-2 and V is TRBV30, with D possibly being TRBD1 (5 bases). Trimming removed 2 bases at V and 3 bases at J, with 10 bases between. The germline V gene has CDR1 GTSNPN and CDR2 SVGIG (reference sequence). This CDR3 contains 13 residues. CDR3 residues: CAWSQGIDYGYTF. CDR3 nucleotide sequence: TGTGCCTGGAGTCAGGGTATTGACTATGGCTACACCTTC.

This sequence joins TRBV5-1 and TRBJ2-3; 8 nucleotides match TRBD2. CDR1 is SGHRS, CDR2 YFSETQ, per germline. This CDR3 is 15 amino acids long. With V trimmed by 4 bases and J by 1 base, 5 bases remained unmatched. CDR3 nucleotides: TGCGCCAGCAGCGGAAGCGGGAGTGGCACAGATACGCAGTATTTT. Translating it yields CASSGSGSGTDTQYF.

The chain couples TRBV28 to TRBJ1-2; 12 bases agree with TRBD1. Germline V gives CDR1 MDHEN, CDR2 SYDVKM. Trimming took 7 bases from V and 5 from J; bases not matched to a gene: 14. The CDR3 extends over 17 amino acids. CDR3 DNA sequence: TGTGCCAGCACCCGGGGGGGGACAGGGGGCAGGAGTTATGGCTACACCTTC. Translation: CASTRGGTGGRSYGYTF.

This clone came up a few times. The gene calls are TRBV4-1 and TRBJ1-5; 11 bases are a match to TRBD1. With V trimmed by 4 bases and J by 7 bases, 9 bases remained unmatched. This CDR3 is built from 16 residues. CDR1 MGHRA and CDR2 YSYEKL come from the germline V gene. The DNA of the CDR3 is TGCGCCAGCAGCCCCTTCGGACAGGGGGCTCCCCAGCCCCAGCATTTT. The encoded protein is CASSPFGQGAPQPQHF.

The CDR3 protein is CASSFGERREEYEQYF. The CDR3 DNA follows: TGTGCCAGCAGCTTCGGTGAACGGCGGGAGGAATACGAGCAGTACTTC. The chain couples TRBV13 to TRBJ2-5; 8 nucleotides agree with TRBD2. With the DNA end fitting TRBJ2-7 better, the J assignment may be wrong. The CDR3 consists of 16 residues. The germline CDR1 and CDR2 sequences are PRHDT and FYEKMQ (reference sequence).

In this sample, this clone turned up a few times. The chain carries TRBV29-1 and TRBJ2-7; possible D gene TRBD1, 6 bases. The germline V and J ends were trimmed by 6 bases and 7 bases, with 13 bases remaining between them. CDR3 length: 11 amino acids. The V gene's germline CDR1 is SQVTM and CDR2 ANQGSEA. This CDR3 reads CSVRTAWEQYF. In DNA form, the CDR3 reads TGCAGCGTAAGGACAGCGTGGGAGCAGTACTTC.

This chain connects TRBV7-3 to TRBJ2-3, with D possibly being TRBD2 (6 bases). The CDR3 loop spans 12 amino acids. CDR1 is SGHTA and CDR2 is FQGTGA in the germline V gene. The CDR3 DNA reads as TGTGCGAGCGGGCCAGGCACAGATACGCAGTATTTT. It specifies CASGPGTDTQYF.

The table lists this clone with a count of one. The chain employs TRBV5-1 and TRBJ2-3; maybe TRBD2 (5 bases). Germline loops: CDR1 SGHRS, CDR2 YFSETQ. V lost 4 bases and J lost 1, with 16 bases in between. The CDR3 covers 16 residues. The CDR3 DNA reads TGCGCCAGCAGCCCAAACCGGTCCGGGGGCACAGATACGCAGTATTTT. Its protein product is CASSPNRSGGTDTQYF.

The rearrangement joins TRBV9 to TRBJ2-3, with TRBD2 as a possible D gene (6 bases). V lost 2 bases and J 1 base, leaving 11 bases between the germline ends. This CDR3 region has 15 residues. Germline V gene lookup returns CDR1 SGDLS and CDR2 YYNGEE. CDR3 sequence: CASSVGGSGTDTQYF. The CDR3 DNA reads TGTGCCAGCAGCGTTGGGGGGTCGGGCACAGATACGCAGTATTTT. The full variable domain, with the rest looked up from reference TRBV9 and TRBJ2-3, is DSGVTQTPKHLITATGQRVTLRCSPRSGDLSVYWYQQSLDQGLQFLIQYYNGEERAKGNILERFSAQQFPDLHSELNLSSLELGDSALYFCASSVGGSGTDTQYFGPGTRLTVL.

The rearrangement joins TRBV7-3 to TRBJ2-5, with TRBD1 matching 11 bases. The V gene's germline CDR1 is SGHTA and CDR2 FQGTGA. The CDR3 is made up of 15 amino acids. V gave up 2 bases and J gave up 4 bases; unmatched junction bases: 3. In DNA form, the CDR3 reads TGTGCCAGCAGCTTATTCGGGACAGGGGGAGAGACCCAGTACTTC. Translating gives CASSLFGTGGETQYF.

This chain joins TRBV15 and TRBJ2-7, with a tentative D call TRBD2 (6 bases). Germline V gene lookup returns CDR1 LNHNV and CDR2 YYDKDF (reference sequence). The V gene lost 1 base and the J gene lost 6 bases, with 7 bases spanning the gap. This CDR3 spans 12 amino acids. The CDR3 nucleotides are TGTGCCACCAGCAGAGTCGGGGGCGAGCAGTACTTC. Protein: CATSRVGGEQYF.

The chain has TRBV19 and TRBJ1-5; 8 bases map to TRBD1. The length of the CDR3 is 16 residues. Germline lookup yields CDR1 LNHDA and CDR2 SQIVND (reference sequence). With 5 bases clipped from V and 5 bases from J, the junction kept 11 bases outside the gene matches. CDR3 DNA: TGTGCCAGTAGTGCAAAGGGACAGGATAATTATCAGCCCCAGCATTTT. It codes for CASSAKGQDNYQPQHF.

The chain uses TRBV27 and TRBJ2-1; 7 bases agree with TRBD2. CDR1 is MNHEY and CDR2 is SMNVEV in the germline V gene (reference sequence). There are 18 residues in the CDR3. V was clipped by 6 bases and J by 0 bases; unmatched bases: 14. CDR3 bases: TGTGCCAGCAGCCCCCTAGCGGCACTACTTAGCTCCTACAATGAGCAGTTCTTC. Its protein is CASSPLAALLSSYNEQFF.

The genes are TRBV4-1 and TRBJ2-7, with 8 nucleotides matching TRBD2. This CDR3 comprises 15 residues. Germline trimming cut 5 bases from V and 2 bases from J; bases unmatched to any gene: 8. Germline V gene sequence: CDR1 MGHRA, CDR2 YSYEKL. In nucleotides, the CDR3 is TGCGCCAGCAGCGTTGGTTCCGGGGGGGCCTACGAGCAGTACTTC. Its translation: CASSVGSGGAYEQYF.

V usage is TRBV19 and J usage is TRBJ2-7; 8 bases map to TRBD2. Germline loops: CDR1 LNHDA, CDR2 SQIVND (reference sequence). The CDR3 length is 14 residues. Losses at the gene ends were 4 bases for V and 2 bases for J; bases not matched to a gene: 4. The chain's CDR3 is CASSTGGGAYEQYF. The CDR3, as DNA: TGTGCCAGTAGTACGGGGGGGGGAGCCTACGAGCAGTACTTC.

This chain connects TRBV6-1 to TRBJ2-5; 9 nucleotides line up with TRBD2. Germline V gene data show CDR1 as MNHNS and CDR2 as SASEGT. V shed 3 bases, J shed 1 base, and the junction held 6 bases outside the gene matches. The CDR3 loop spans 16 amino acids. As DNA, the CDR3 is TGTGCCAGCAGTGACCCTTGGCGGGAGGGCCAAGAGACCCAGTACTTC. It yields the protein CASSDPWREGQETQYF.

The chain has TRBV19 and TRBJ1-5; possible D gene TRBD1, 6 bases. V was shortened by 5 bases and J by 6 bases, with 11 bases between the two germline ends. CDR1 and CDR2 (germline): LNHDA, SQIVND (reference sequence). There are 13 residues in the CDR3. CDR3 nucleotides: TGTGCCAGTAGTTCTCGGACAGCTCAGCCCCAGCATTTT. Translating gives CASSSRTAQPQHF.

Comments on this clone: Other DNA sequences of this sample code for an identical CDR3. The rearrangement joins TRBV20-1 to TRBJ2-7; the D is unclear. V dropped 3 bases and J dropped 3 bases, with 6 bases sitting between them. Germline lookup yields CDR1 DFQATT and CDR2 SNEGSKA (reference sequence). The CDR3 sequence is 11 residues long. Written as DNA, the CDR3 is TGCAGTGCTAGGGGCTACTACGAGCAGTACTTC. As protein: CSARGYYEQYF.